Included here is one T cell receptor beta chain sequence, with context. Its antigen is still unknown. Treg sorting used a CD4+CD25+CD127-/low gate. The CDR3 has 13 residues. Per the germline V gene, CDR1 is MNHEY and CDR2 is SVGAGI. Study-wide results and caveats: The larger cohort examined one V-J beta rearrangement, not whole repertoires. Tumor memory CD4+ T cell TCR gene usage was found to cluster with blood and lymph node memory CD4+ cells and with lymph node naive CD4+ cells.

Semi-nested PCR with Nested Universal Primer A followed constant-region reverse priming of full-length variable regions. TCRdb re-called the 5' RACE reads through MiXCR, storing one row per CDR3 protein. The sample comprises approximately 10,000 distinct CDR3 sequences, around 42% of which are singletons, and about 2.7% rests with the top ten. The sequence was collected from a female donor with breast cancer. The material sequenced was Tregs sorted from a lymph node. The chain employs TRBV6-5 and TRBJ2-2; possible D gene TRBD2, 6 bases. The CDR3 sequence: CAAGGTNTGELFF. In nucleotides, the CDR3 is TGTGCTGCTGGCGGGACGAACACCGGGGAGCTGTTTTTT.